This T cell receptor (beta chain) stems from a study of cytomegalovirus exposure and HLA in healthy donors. Study as a whole: A preliminary data release comprised about 85 million unique TCRs obtained from HLA-typed donors.

The CDR3 runs 18 residues. Germline V CDR1 and CDR2: SNHLY, FYNNEI. Trimming took 3 bases from V and 2 from J; bases not matched to a gene: 13. In the PCR, 60 Vbeta and 13 Jbeta primers were used. Libraries were prepared by immunoSEQ multiplex PCR; TCRdb keeps only in-frame clonotypes and omits some of them. Recorded for this sample: around 210,000 clones. The chain joins TRBV2 to TRBJ1-3; 7 nucleotides line up with TRBD1. This sequence was found in a woman in her 30s in good health and CMV-seropositive. Sequencing was performed on PBMCs. The CDR3 sequence: CASSERLSRDRAGNTIYF. CDR3 in DNA: TGTGCCAGCAGTGAGAGACTGTCCCGCGACAGGGCTGGAAACACCATATATTTT. The whole variable domain, remainder taken from reference TRBV2 and TRBJ1-3, is EPEVTQTPSHQVTQMGQEVILRCVPISNHLYFYWYRQILGQKVEFLVSFYNNEISEKSEIFDDQFSVERPDGSNFTLKIRSTKLEDSAMYFCASSERLSRDRAGNTIYFGEGSWLTVV.